These 11 T cell receptor beta chains were sequenced from one sample in a study of blood T cell repertoires in COVID-19. Assay used: immunoSEQ multiplex PCR; TCRdb lists only in-frame clones, some missing. The sample consists of 200,000 or so clones, 86% of them appearing once. What was sequenced was peripheral blood. The source of these receptors is a woman aged 50 to 60 with acute or convalescent COVID-19.

This clone has just one count. The chain couples TRBV6-2 or TRBV6-3 to TRBJ2-7; weak D call: TRBD2 (6 bases). This CDR3 contains 15 residues. Deletions cut 2 bases from V and 4 bases from J, with 15 bases between. CDR1 is MNHEY and CDR2 is SVGEGT in the germline V gene. As DNA, the CDR3 is TGTGCCAGCAGTTACCACGCCGGGGGTTGGTACGAGCAGTACTTC. Encoded protein: CASSYHAGGWYEQYF.

V usage is TRBV5-1 and J usage is TRBJ2-3; 7 bases line up with TRBD2. J gave up 3 bases and V 4 bases, and 5 bases lay outside the gene matches. Germline V lookup: CDR1 SGHRS, CDR2 YFSETQ. The CDR3 is made up of 14 amino acids. CDR3 sequence (DNA): TGCGCCAGCAGCCCCAGGACTAGTACAGATACGCAGTATTTT. Its translation is CASSPRTSTDTQYF.

The chain is built from TRBV30 and TRBJ1-6; D call uncertain. The germline V and J ends were trimmed by 0 bases and 7 bases, with 10 bases remaining between them. In germline, CDR1 is GTSNPN, CDR2 SVGIG (reference sequence). The CDR3 is 14 residues long. CDR3 in amino acids: CAWSVTVQNSPLHF. CDR3 bases: TGTGCCTGGAGTGTAACGGTTCAAAATTCACCCCTCCACTTT.

This clone appeared once. J is TRBJ2-5 and V is TRBV27; 9 bases match TRBD2. Germline assignment: CDR1 MNHEY and CDR2 SMNVEV (reference sequence). With 6 bases clipped from V and 5 bases from J, the junction kept 10 bases outside the gene matches. CDR3 size: 15 residues. CDR3 loop: CASSDRGRARETQYF. Here the CDR3 DNA reads TGTGCCAGCAGCGATCGCGGGAGGGCCAGGGAGACCCAGTACTTC.

This chain links TRBV7-2 with TRBJ1-6; no reliable D call. V was shortened by 1 base and J by 8 bases, with 12 bases between the two germline ends. CDR3 length: 15 amino acids. Germline lookup yields CDR1 SGHTA and CDR2 FQGNSA. This chain's CDR3 is CASSLGGGLDSPLHF. CDR3 DNA: TGTGCCAGCAGCTTAGGAGGAGGCCTCGATTCACCCCTCCACTTT.

This chain joins TRBV27 and TRBJ1-1; D is unclear. Germline lookup yields CDR1 MNHEY and CDR2 SMNVEV (reference sequence). The CDR3 consists of 14 residues. Trimming stripped 2 bases from V and 0 bases from J, with 7 bases between. The CDR3 loop is CASSLADMNTEAFF. In DNA form, the CDR3 reads TGTGCCAGCAGTTTAGCAGATATGAACACTGAAGCTTTCTTT.

The chain has TRBV7-2 and TRBJ2-1; D uncertain. Per germline, CDR1 SGHTA and CDR2 FQGNSA. The CDR3 extends over 13 amino acids. With 6 bases removed from V and 0 bases from J, the gap between germline ends came to 6 bases. CDR3 nucleotide sequence: TGTGCCAGCAGTCATAGCTCCTACAATGAGCAGTTCTTC. This sequence encodes CASSHSSYNEQFF.

The chain is built from TRBV6-5 and TRBJ1-2, with D possibly being TRBD1 (6 bases). CDR3 length equals 13 residues. V was pared by 6 bases and J by 3 bases, with 11 bases between. CDR1 and CDR2 from the germline V gene are MNHEY and SVGAGI. The CDR3 DNA sequence: TGTGCCAGCAGGTTACAGGGTTACTATGGCTACACCTTC. Its translation is CASRLQGYYGYTF.

The chain carries TRBV6-2 or TRBV6-3 and TRBJ2-3; 11 bases map to TRBD1. CDR3 length: 15 residues. V lost 2 bases to trimming and J lost 8 bases; unmatched junction nucleotides: 6. CDR1 and CDR2 (germline): MNHEY, SVGEGT. The CDR3 DNA reads as TGTGCCAGCAGTTACACCGGGGGGACAGGGGGTACGCAGTATTTT. This codes for CASSYTGGTGGTQYF.

The chain links TRBV30 to TRBJ1-6; D is undetermined. V shed 5 bases and J shed 10 bases, with 18 bases lying between them. This CDR3 contains 14 residues. Germline CDR1 reads GTSNPN; CDR2 reads SVGIG (reference sequence). The CDR3 nucleotides are TGTGCCTGGGGAACTGGTGGAGTTAGGTCACCCCTCCACTTT. Protein sequence: CAWGTGGVRSPLHF.

The rearrangement uses TRBV11-2 and TRBJ2-5; 10 bases map to TRBD2. V shed 5 bases, J shed 5 bases, and the junction held 5 bases outside the gene matches. This CDR3 spans 14 amino acids. Germline loops: CDR1 SGHAT, CDR2 FQNNGV. The DNA of the CDR3 is TGTGCCAGCAGCCAAAATAGCGGGGGGGAGACCCAGTACTTC. Its translation is CASSQNSGGETQYF.